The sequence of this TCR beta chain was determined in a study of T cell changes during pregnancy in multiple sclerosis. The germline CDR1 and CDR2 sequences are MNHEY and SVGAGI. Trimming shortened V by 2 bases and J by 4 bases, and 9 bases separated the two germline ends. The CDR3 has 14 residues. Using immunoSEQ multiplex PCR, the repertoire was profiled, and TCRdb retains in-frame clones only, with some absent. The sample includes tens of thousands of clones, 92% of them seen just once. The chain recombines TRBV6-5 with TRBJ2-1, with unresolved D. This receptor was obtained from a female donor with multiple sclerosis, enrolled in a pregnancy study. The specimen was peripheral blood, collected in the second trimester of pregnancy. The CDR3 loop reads CASSYVPRYNEQFF. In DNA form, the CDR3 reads TGTGCCAGCAGTTACGTGCCTAGGTACAATGAGCAGTTCTTC.